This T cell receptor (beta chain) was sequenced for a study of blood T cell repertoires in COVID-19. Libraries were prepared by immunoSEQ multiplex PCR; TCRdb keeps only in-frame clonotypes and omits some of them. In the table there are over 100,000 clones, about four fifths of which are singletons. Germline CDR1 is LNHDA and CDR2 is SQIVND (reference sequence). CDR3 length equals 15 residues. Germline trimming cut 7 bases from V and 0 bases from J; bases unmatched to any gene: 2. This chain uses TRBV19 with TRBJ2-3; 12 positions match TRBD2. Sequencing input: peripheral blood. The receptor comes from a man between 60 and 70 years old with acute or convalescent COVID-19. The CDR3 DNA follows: TGTGCCAGTACTAGCGGGGGGGCCAGCACAGATACGCAGTATTTT. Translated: CASTSGGASTDTQYF.